This entry concerns a single T cell receptor beta chain. Its antigen is not identified. This sample was included in a study of shared clonotypes between healthy human individuals. Study-level information: Plates per donor: three CD4 naive, three CD4 memory, two CD8 naive, one CD8 memory. Study findings and constraints: The study found lower generation probabilities in non-shared clonotypes than in those shared by all four donors. The sole specimen, blood, was sampled, and tissue repertoires likely differ.

An assay was performed, and its level was deep. Libraries were prepared by immunoSEQ multiplex PCR; TCRdb keeps only in-frame clonotypes and omits some of them. This sample has millions of clones, with roughly 93% found just once. The CDR3 runs to 14 residues. Per germline, CDR1 SGHNT and CDR2 YYREEE (reference sequence). V dropped 4 bases and J dropped 0 bases, with 9 bases sitting between them. The source of this sequence is a man in his late teens or twenties in good health. Some clones in this sample may be carry-over from other donors' samples. The chain recombines TRBV5-4 with TRBJ2-3; D tentatively fits TRBD1 or TRBD2 (5 bases each). Material: naive CD4+ T cells from PBMCs. The subset was: CD45RA+ positively selected. CDR3 nucleotide sequence: TGTGCCAGCAGCGCTAGGGACAGCACAGATACGCAGTATTTT. Its translation: CASSARDSTDTQYF.